The T cell receptor (beta chain) under discussion was sequenced for a study of OX40 agonist ivuxolimab in advanced cancers. The study in broad terms: The costimulatory receptor OX40 (CD134) was targeted by ivuxolimab, a fully human IgG2 agonistic monoclonal antibody. The dose-escalation cohort was about 87% male with a mean age of approximately 60 years, ranging from roughly 23 to 80. Prior anti-PD-1, anti-PD-L1 or anti-CTLA-4 therapy was permitted, and checkpoint inhibitors had been received by 40% to 50% of dose-escalation patients. Partial responses occurred in three dose-escalation patients, of whom one had hepatocellular carcinoma and two had cutaneous melanoma. The paper reports the monotherapy dose-escalation portion (N of about 50 patients) of the phase I ivuxolimab trial. Peripheral TCRbeta sequencing was intended to test whether TCR sequence diversity was altered and clonal T-cell expansion was caused by ivuxolimab. Intravenous ivuxolimab was administered to patients every 2 weeks at six dose levels: 0.01, 0.1, 0.3, 1.5, 3 and 10 mg/kg. Of the 50 to 55 dose-escalation patients, hepatocellular carcinoma was present in around 19, melanoma in approximately 15, renal cell carcinoma in 9 and head and neck cancer in 9. The paper as a whole reports these results and caveats: On average, CD8+ T cells showed more expanded clones than CD4+ T cells after ivuxolimab. The antigen specificity of the peripheral T cells that underwent clonal expansion was not determined. In the 0.1-3.0 mg/kg groups, partial responders were among the patients with the lowest normalized peripheral clonal expansion, particularly in CD8+ T cells. Low levels of normalized T-cell clonal expansion were also shown by some nonresponding patients. Clonal expansion of both CD4+ and CD8+ blood T cells was observed from baseline to week 6 at doses 0.1 to 3.0 mg/kg.

Genomic DNA was extracted from sorted cells for sequencing of the TCRbeta CDR3 region. The immunoSEQ Assay was used for sequencing of TCRbeta CDR3 regions. TCRdb limited this immuneACCESS table to in-frame rearrangements with V and J called. A share of clones is missing; checked studies link under half to unresolved V genes, and the rest is unexplained. The table for this sample lists some 81,000 clones; roughly 85% of them were counted only once. The ten largest clones capture less than 2% of the sample. For this clone: Its antigen has not been determined. No base qualities exist here, and no much larger clone lies one base off it.

The CDR3 goes from the cysteine to the phenylalanine over 14 residues. Only the CDR3 portion is preserved as DNA: 42 bases, with reading frame beginning at the first base. The CDR1 and CDR2 encoded by the germline V gene are SNHLY and FYNNEI. From V the trimming removes 3 bases and from J it removes 9 bases, while the gene matches leave 5 bases of the junction unaccounted for. Patients with a history of autoimmune disease or receiving systemic immunosuppression were excluded from the trial. Peripheral blood for TCR sequencing was drawn from every dose cohort at baseline, at cycle 4 day 1 and at cycle 7 day 1. Samples were obtained from an open-label, multicenter, first-in-human phase I dose-escalation trial of ivuxolimab. The trial enrolled adults with locally advanced or metastatic head and neck squamous cell, hepatocellular, melanoma or renal cell carcinoma. CD4+ and CD8+ T cells were sorted separately from peripheral blood before TCR sequencing.

The sample consisted of CD4+ or CD8+ T cells sorted from blood, taken in a trial of the OX40 agonist ivuxolimab. The sequence is built from TRBV2 and TRBJ2-1; 10 of the junction bases match TRBD1. The sequence derives from an adult with an advanced solid tumor such as melanoma, head and neck, liver or kidney cancer. In nucleotide form, the sequence is TGTGCCAGCAGTGAGAGACAGGGGGCAAGTGAGCAGTTCTTC. It codes for CASSERQGASEQFF. Supplemented by the reference TRBV2 and TRBJ2-1 proteins around the CDR3, the complete variable domain is EPEVTQTPSHQVTQMGQEVILRCVPISNHLYFYWYRQILGQKVEFLVSFYNNEISEKSEIFDDQFSVERPDGSNFTLKIRSTKLEDSAMYFCASSERQGASEQFFGPGTRLTVL.